The 17 T cell receptor beta chains below come from one sample, sequenced in a study of shared clonotypes between healthy human individuals. Repertoires were generated with immunoSEQ multiplex PCR, while TCRdb's copy carries only in-frame clones and drops some. The sample records over a million clones, 70% to 80% being singletons. The sample taken for sequencing was memory CD4+ T cells from PBMCs. As to subset: CD45RA-negative fraction. The source is a man aged 18 to 30 in good health. Some clones in this sample may be carry-over from other donors' samples.

The rearrangement joins TRBV27 to TRBJ1-3; 7 nucleotides align to TRBD1. This CDR3 has 17 residues. V trimming: 4 bases; J trimming: 2 bases; junction bases outside the gene matches: 11. Germline V lookup: CDR1 MNHEY, CDR2 SMNVEV (reference sequence). The CDR3 nucleotides read TGTGCCAGCAGTTCAATTCCGACAGGGAGAGCTGGAAACACCATATATTTT. It encodes CASSSIPTGRAGNTIYF.

The CDR3 loop reads CASSLEPGVITGELFF. The CDR3 DNA reads TGTGCCAGCAGCTTAGAGCCGGGAGTTATCACCGGGGAGCTGTTTTTT. The chain has TRBV7-8 and TRBJ2-2, with a possible D match to TRBD2 (6 bases). Trimming removed 1 base at V and 4 bases at J, with 13 bases between. The germline CDR1 and CDR2 sequences are SGHVS and FQNEAQ. The CDR3 covers 16 residues.

The chain employs TRBV6-1 and TRBJ2-5; the match to TRBD2 covers 8 bases. The CDR3 loop spans 14 amino acids. V was clipped by 6 bases and J by 9 bases; unmatched bases: 12. From germline, CDR1 is MNHNS and CDR2 SASEGT. This chain's CDR3 is CASRRTGGPMAQYF. CDR3 nucleotide sequence: TGTGCCAGCAGGCGAACGGGGGGGCCCATGGCCCAGTACTTC.

This clone was seen a few times. J is TRBJ2-1 and V is TRBV28; D is uncertain. Trimming removed 7 bases at V and 5 bases at J, with 9 bases between. This CDR3 spans 12 amino acids. Germline loops: CDR1 MDHEN, CDR2 SYDVKM. CDR3 protein: CASTETHNEQFF. The CDR3 DNA follows: TGTGCCAGCACAGAGACCCACAATGAGCAGTTCTTC.

In its sample, this clone was seen a few times. This chain links TRBV28 with TRBJ2-7; D is undetermined. Germline CDR1 MDHEN, CDR2 SYDVKM. V was pared by 6 bases and J by 6 bases, with 15 bases between. There are 13 residues in the CDR3. DNA of the CDR3: TGTGCCAGCAGGTCTCCTAACGGCGTCGAGCAGTACTTC. It translates to CASRSPNGVEQYF.

Here the CDR3 reads CASSLDRWGYTF. The DNA for the CDR3 is TGTGCCAGCAGCTTAGATAGGTGGGGCTACACCTTC. The V gene is TRBV7-2, the J gene TRBJ1-2; D unclear. The germline CDR1 and CDR2 sequences are SGHTA and FQGNSA. Trimming shortened V by 1 base and J by 8 bases, and 8 bases separated the two germline ends. This CDR3 is 12 amino acids long.

The genes are TRBV6-1 and TRBJ2-7, with 10 bases aligning to TRBD2. The J segment lost 2 bases and the V segment lost 5 bases, leaving 3 bases of the junction unmatched. The CDR3 contains 14 residues. CDR1 MNHNS and CDR2 SASEGT come from the germline V gene. The CDR3 nucleotides read TGTGCCAGCAGTAGGACTAGCGGTCCCTACGAGCAGTACTTC. Translating gives CASSRTSGPYEQYF.

J is TRBJ2-7 and V is TRBV11-2, with 14 bases that match TRBD2. Looked up from germline, CDR1 is SGHAT and CDR2 is FQNNGV. This CDR3 spans 16 amino acids. Losses at the gene ends were 3 bases for V and 2 bases for J; bases not matched to a gene: 3. The CDR3 region is CASSFGLAGGTYEQYF. The CDR3, as DNA: TGTGCCAGCAGCTTCGGACTAGCGGGAGGAACCTACGAGCAGTACTTC.

Worth noting for this clone: One junction end disagrees with the germline gene, perhaps due to a read error. CDR3 sequence: CASRGQDTNYGHTF. CDR3 bases: TGCGCCAGCAGGGGACAGGATACTAACTATGGCCACACCTTC. J is TRBJ1-2 and V is TRBV5-1, with 8 positions matching TRBD1. Germline V gives CDR1 SGHRS, CDR2 YFSETQ. This CDR3 has 14 residues. The whole variable domain, filled in from reference TRBV5-1 and TRBJ1-2, reads KAGVTQTPRYLIKTRGQQVTLSCSPISGHRSVSWYQQTPGQGLQFLFEYFSETQRNKGNFPGRFSGRQFSNSRSEMNVSTLELGDSALYLCASRGQDTNYGHTFGSGTRLTVV.

The rearrangement links TRBV2 to TRBJ2-7; the match to TRBD1 covers 11 bases. Unmatched junction bases numbered 3, after V lost 2 bases and J lost 6 bases. Germline V gene sequence: CDR1 SNHLY, CDR2 FYNNEI. This CDR3 has 14 residues. The CDR3 loop reads CASSEFGQGAEQYF. The DNA of the CDR3 is TGTGCCAGCAGTGAATTTGGACAGGGGGCCGAGCAGTACTTC.

The chain joins TRBV19 to TRBJ1-2, with 9 bases matching TRBD1. Per germline, CDR1 LNHDA and CDR2 SQIVND (reference sequence). V shed 5 bases, J shed 2 bases, and the junction held 9 bases outside the gene matches. This CDR3 comprises 16 residues. As DNA, the CDR3 is TGTGCCAGTAGTGGCGTCCCGGGACAGGGCAACTATGGCTACACCTTC. Protein: CASSGVPGQGNYGYTF.

This chain uses TRBV14 with TRBJ2-5, with TRBD2 matching over 8 bases. The germline gives CDR1 SGHDN, CDR2 FVKESK. Trimming removed 0 bases from V and 2 bases from J; junction bases left unmatched: 5. The CDR3 is 16 amino acids. The CDR3 sequence is CASSQDRLAIQETQYF. The CDR3 nucleotides are TGTGCCAGCAGCCAAGATAGACTAGCGATACAAGAGACCCAGTACTTC.

This chain uses TRBV6-6 with TRBJ2-5, with 9 nucleotides matching TRBD2. Unmatched junction bases numbered 2, after V lost 8 bases and J lost 4 bases. The CDR3 totals 12 residues. Germline loops: CDR1 MNHNY, CDR2 SVGAGI (reference sequence). In nucleotides, the CDR3 is TGTGCCAGCGGAGCGGGAGGAGAGACCCAGTACTTC. Translated, it gives CASGAGGETQYF.

The chain couples TRBV30 to TRBJ2-1; D gene uncertain. The CDR3 has 18 residues. Trimming stripped 0 bases from V and 4 bases from J, with 22 bases between. Germline V lookup: CDR1 GTSNPN, CDR2 SVGIG (reference sequence). The CDR3 DNA reads as TGTGCCTGGAGTGTTGACGGTGGACCCCCACATAGATACAATGAGCAGTTCTTC. Encoded protein: CAWSVDGGPPHRYNEQFF.

The table lists this clone with a few counts. The rearrangement uses TRBV28 and TRBJ1-5, with D possibly TRBD1 on 5 matching bases. V shed 5 bases and J shed 0 bases, with 11 bases lying between them. This CDR3 comprises 15 residues. Germline assignment: CDR1 MDHEN and CDR2 SYDVKM. CDR3 nucleotides: TGTGCCAGCAGTATCCAGGACACTAGCAATCAGCCCCAGCATTTT. This gives the protein CASSIQDTSNQPQHF.

The chain uses TRBV2 and TRBJ2-5; no clear D. Germline V lookup: CDR1 SNHLY, CDR2 FYNNEI. Trimming removed 8 bases from V and 4 bases from J, with 17 bases in between. The CDR3 has 14 residues. This CDR3 reads CASSRTSYRETQYF. The CDR3 DNA is TGTGCCAGCTCTCGGACGTCTTACCGAGAGACCCAGTACTTC.

As regards this clone: The same CDR3 also results from other DNA sequences found in this sample. This rearrangement joins TRBV2 to TRBJ2-3, with D perhaps TRBD2 (5 bases). This CDR3 has 12 amino acids. The germline V and J ends were trimmed by 3 bases and 4 bases, with 5 bases remaining between them. Looked up from germline, CDR1 is SNHLY and CDR2 is FYNNEI. The CDR3 DNA reads as TGTGCCAGCAGTGAGGAGGCAGATACGCAGTATTTT. Protein product: CASSEEADTQYF.